Sequencing of this TCR beta chain was carried out in a study of T cell responses to AZD1222 COVID-19 vaccine. The CDR3 extends over 17 amino acids. Germline values: CDR1 SGDLS, CDR2 YYNGEE. V gave up 4 bases and J gave up 0 bases, with 17 bases separating them. This clone appeared a few times. Its antigen is as yet unknown. Produced via immunoSEQ multiplex PCR; TCRdb's table is partial and in-frame only. The sample lists roughly 110,000 clones; roughly 90% were seen once. General observations from the study: Donor demographics were predominantly white British with a female majority; clonal diversity may be underestimated.

The sequencing used peripheral blood, collected 28 days after the second AZD1222 dose. The chain combines TRBV9 with TRBJ1-3; D may be TRBD1 (5 bases). The TCR originated in an adult who received the AZD1222 COVID-19 vaccine. This CDR3 is CASSPTMGRGSGNTIYF. The DNA for the CDR3 is TGTGCCAGCAGCCCCACGATGGGAAGGGGCTCTGGAAACACCATATATTTT.